The rows below give T cell receptor beta chains drawn from one sample of a study of shared clonotypes between healthy human individuals. TCRdb's copy holds only in-frame clones and misses some; the assay was immunoSEQ multiplex PCR. This table holds about 680,000 clones, about three quarters found once. Sequenced input: memory CD4+ T cells sorted from blood. These receptors were taken from a woman aged 25 to 39 in good health. CDR3s include the opening cysteine and the closing phenylalanine or tryptophan. The D gene is left open where the match is weak. Not every row has a clone size; where given, it reads once, few, many or a size class.

TRBJ2-3	once	TRBD2	TRBV2	CASRIGLVGADTQYF	TGTGCCAGCAGGATAGGACTAGTCGGGGCGGATACGCAGTATTTT
TRBJ2-2	.	.	TRBV11-1	CASSVAEYTGELFF	TGTGCCAGCAGCGTAGCGGAATACACCGGGGAGCTGTTTTTT
TRBJ2-1	.	TRBD2	TRBV29-1	CSVSSSAGGLAEQFF	TGCAGCGTAAGTTCTTCGGCGGGAGGCCTTGCGGAGCAGTTCTTC
TRBJ1-2	.	.	TRBV5-1	CASSLIVDRGYTF	TGCGCCAGCAGCTTGATCGTGGATCGGGGCTACACCTTC
TRBJ2-1	few	.	TRBV27	CASSLVSDVRWEQFF	TGTGCCAGCAGTTTAGTAAGCGATGTTAGATGGGAGCAGTTCTTC
TRBJ1-2	.	TRBD1	TRBV7-9	CASSLGQGHYYGYTF	TGTGCCAGCAGCTTAGGACAGGGCCATTACTATGGCTACACCTTC
TRBJ2-2	.	.	TRBV2	CASSVKRAGVFGSPNTGELFF	TGTGCCAGCAGTGTTAAGAGGGCGGGCGTCTTTGGGAGCCCGAACACCGGGGAGCTGTTTTTT
TRBJ2-1	few	.	TRBV6-5	CASSYRVFGKGNEQFF	TGTGCCAGCAGTTACAGGGTATTCGGGAAAGGGAATGAGCAGTTCTTC
TRBJ1-1	.	.	TRBV11-2	CASSPPRQAKVAFF	TGTGCCAGCAGCCCGCCCCGCCAGGCTAAAGTTGCTTTCTTT
TRBJ1-5	.	.	TRBV6-6	CASSYQGYQPQHF	TGTGCCAGCAGTTACCAGGGATATCAGCCCCAGCATTTT
TRBJ2-3	.	.	TRBV2	CASSQSGPSTDTQYF	TGTGCCAGCAGTCAAAGCGGACCCAGCACAGATACGCAGTATTTT
TRBJ2-1	.	.	TRBV7-8	CASSGPNNEQFF	TGTGCCAGCAGCGGCCCAAACAATGAGCAGTTCTTC
TRBJ1-1	.	.	TRBV7-9	CASTPAGKNTEAFF	TGTGCCAGCACCCCCGCAGGGAAGAACACTGAAGCTTTCTTT
TRBJ1-1	.	.	TRBV11-2	CASSLGRDGEEAFF	TGTGCCAGCAGCTTAGGGAGGGACGGAGAGGAAGCTTTCTTT
TRBJ2-7	.	TRBD2	TRBV6-1	CASSEHSGTSSYEQYF	TGTGCCAGCAGTGAACATTCAGGGACTAGCTCCTACGAGCAGTACTTC
TRBJ2-7	.	TRBD2	TRBV27	CASSPYLAVRYEQYF	TGTGCCAGCAGTCCCTATCTAGCGGTACGTTACGAGCAGTACTTC
TRBJ1-2	.	.	TRBV2	CASSEQAQQIYGYTF	TGTGCCAGCAGTGAGCAGGCCCAACAGATCTATGGCTACACCTTC
TRBJ2-5	.	TRBD1	TRBV2	CASSKDRGQETQYF	TGTGCCAGCAGTAAGGACAGGGGGCAAGAGACCCAGTACTTC
TRBJ1-5	once	.	TRBV4-1	CASSQVITSLSPQHF	TGCGCCAGCAGCCAAGTTATTACATCTTTATCGCCCCAGCATTTT
TRBJ1-5	once	.	TRBV19	CASSLILTGTWPQHF	TGTGCCAGTAGCCTCATATTGACAGGTACATGGCCCCAGCATTTT
TRBJ2-1	.	TRBD2	TRBV27	CASSLHGGNEQFF	TGTGCCAGCAGTTTACACGGGGGGAATGAGCAGTTCTTC
TRBJ1-1	.	.	TRBV6-1	CASRAPTEAFF	TGTGCCAGCAGGGCCCCGACTGAAGCTTTCTTT
TRBJ2-7	.	.	TRBV30	CAWGGPLAYEQYF	TGTGCCTGGGGGGGACCTCTCGCCTACGAGCAGTACTTC
TRBJ1-5	.	.	TRBV28	CASSFMGSTQPQHF	TGTGCCAGCAGTTTTATGGGGAGCACTCAGCCCCAGCATTTT
TRBJ2-1	.	TRBD2	TRBV5-1	CASGLAGGLEQFF	TGCGCCAGCGGACTAGCGGGAGGGCTTGAGCAGTTCTTC
TRBJ2-7	few	.	TRBV2	CASRIRQEAYEQYF	TGTGCCAGCAGGATTCGACAGGAAGCCTACGAGCAGTACTTC
TRBJ2-6	once	.	TRBV4-2	CASSQAGGSGANVLTF	TGTGCCAGCAGCCAAGCTGGGGGCTCTGGGGCCAACGTCCTGACTTTC
TRBJ2-5	few	TRBD1	TRBV10-2	CASSDQGAETQYF	TGCGCCAGCAGTGATCAGGGGGCAGAGACCCAGTACTTC
TRBJ1-5	.	.	TRBV25-1	CASSELGTNQPQHF	TGTGCCAGCAGTGAATTAGGGACCAATCAGCCCCAGCATTTT
TRBJ2-5	.	.	TRBV10-3	CAISGNTDQETQYF	TGTGCCATCAGTGGGAACACTGACCAAGAGACCCAGTACTTC
TRBJ1-1	.	.	TRBV5-1	CASSFNVGAGGTEAFF	TGCGCCAGCAGCTTTAACGTGGGGGCAGGAGGGACTGAAGCTTTCTTT
TRBJ1-2	few	.	TRBV23-1	CASSQSKSSGYTF	TGCGCCAGCAGTCAATCGAAATCCTCAGGCTACACCTTC
TRBJ1-5	once	.	TRBV7-8	CASSARTVNQPQHF	TGTGCCAGCAGCGCCCGGACAGTAAATCAGCCCCAGCATTTT
TRBJ1-4	few	.	TRBV2	CASSRATNEKLFF	TGTGCCAGCAGCAGAGCTACAAATGAAAAACTGTTTTTT
TRBJ2-3	many	.	TRBV6-6	CASSSRQATDTQYF	TGTGCCAGCAGTTCCCGACAGGCCACAGATACGCAGTATTTT
TRBJ2-5	once	TRBD2	TRBV7-2	CASSAGLAGAGTQYF	TGTGCCAGCAGCGCGGGACTAGCGGGAGCGGGGACCCAGTACTTC
TRBJ1-2	.	.	TRBV9	CASSVGRERYGYTF	TGTGCCAGCAGCGTAGGCAGGGAGAGGTATGGCTACACCTTC
TRBJ1-2	many	.	TRBV9	CASSVAGYGYTF	TGTGCCAGCAGCGTAGCCGGCTATGGCTACACCTTC
TRBJ2-4	.	TRBD1	TRBV30	CAWSAPGQEKAKNIQYF	TGTGCCTGGAGTGCGCCGGGACAGGAGAAGGCCAAAAACATTCAGTACTTC
TRBJ2-5	.	.	TRBV4-2	CASSIEASETQYF	TGTGCCAGCAGCATTGAAGCATCCGAGACCCAGTACTTC
TRBJ1-1	once	.	TRBV19	CASSIVQGQNTEAFF	TGTGCCAGTAGTATAGTTCAAGGGCAGAACACTGAAGCTTTCTTT
TRBJ1-1	.	.	TRBV5-1	CASSPYSGTKMNTEAFF	TGCGCCAGCAGCCCCTATTCGGGCACAAAAATGAACACTGAAGCTTTCTTT
TRBJ1-3	.	.	TRBV28	CASSLSGPGNTIYF	TGTGCCAGCAGTTTAAGCGGGCCTGGAAACACCATATATTTT
TRBJ2-1	.	TRBD2	TRBV6-1	CASDTSGSYNEQFF	TGTGCCAGCGACACTAGCGGGAGCTACAATGAGCAGTTCTTC
TRBJ1-5	.	.	TRBV2	CASSETEQSNQPQHF	TGTGCCAGCAGTGAAACGGAACAGAGCAATCAGCCCCAGCATTTT
TRBJ1-5	.	.	TRBV5-6	CASSQLSSTDSNQPQHF	TGTGCCAGCAGCCAACTTTCGTCGACAGATAGCAATCAGCCCCAGCATTTT